This is a list of T cell receptor beta chains from one sample in a study of T cell repertoires in cytomegalovirus infection. Which antigens these TCRs recognize remains unknown. TCRdb re-called the reads with MiXCR, one entry per CDR3 protein. The table has 300,000 to 400,000 distinct CDR3 sequences, roughly 25% seen once; the top ten hold roughly 15%. Sequenced material: cultured PBMCs, taken from culture after CMV antigen stimulation. Receptor source: a human donor in good health (CMV status not recorded). Some clones in this sample may be carry-over from other donors' samples. Both conserved end residues are part of each CDR3. The order of the fields is J gene, CDR3 length, D gene, clone size, V gene, CDR3 DNA, CDR3 protein. D genes are given only for firm matches. Clone size, where shown, is once, few, many, or a class for clones that have expanded.

>TRBJ1-1|17|-|few|TRBV6-2/TRBV6-3
TGTGCCAGCACGTACGATCCAAAGCGGGGTCTGAACACTGAAGCTTTCTTT
CASTYDPKRGLNTEAFF
>TRBJ2-5|15|-|-|TRBV9
TGTGCCAGCAGCGTCGCGAATGTCTGGTCAGAGACCCAGTACTTC
CASSVANVWSETQYF
>TRBJ2-3|17|TRBD2|many|TRBV11-3
TGTGCCAGCAGCCCGTGGGGAAGTAGCGGGAATGCAGATACGCAGTATTTT
CASSPWGSSGNADTQYF
>TRBJ2-7|15|TRBD2|-|TRBV6-5
TGTGCCAGCAGTCTTCTAGCGGGATGGGTCTACGAGCAGTACTTC
CASSLLAGWVYEQYF
>TRBJ2-2|15|-|few|TRBV15
TGTGCCACCAGCAGAACCCATAGCGTTGGCGGGGAGCTGTTTTTT
CATSRTHSVGGELFF
>TRBJ1-6|14|-|many|TRBV7-2
TGTGCCAGCAGCTTTAGGGGAGAGGATTCACCCCTCCACTTT
CASSFRGEDSPLHF
>TRBJ1-2|15|-|few|TRBV7-2
TGTGCCAGCAGCTTAGGGGGCAGGGCGGTTATAGGCTACACCTTC
CASSLGGRAVIGYTF
>TRBJ1-5|14|TRBD1|many|TRBV4-1
TGCGCCAGCAGCTGGGACAGTATCAATCAGCCCCAGCATTTT
CASSWDSINQPQHF
>TRBJ2-1|14|-|many|TRBV7-2
TGTGCCAGCAGCTTTCGAGACAGGTACAATGAGCAGTTCTTC
CASSFRDRYNEQFF
>TRBJ2-1|16|TRBD2|-|TRBV24-1
TGTGCCACCAGTGACTCTAGCGGATACAACTACAATGAGCAGTTCTTC
CATSDSSGYNYNEQFF
>TRBJ2-7|15|TRBD2|many|TRBV7-3
TGTGCCAGCAGCTTAACGGGACTAGTGTCTCGTGAGCAGTACTTC
CASSLTGLVSREQYF
>TRBJ2-7|13|-|few|TRBV29-1
TGCAGCGTTGAGTCTAGCAGTGGTTACGAGCAGTACTTC
CSVESSSGYEQYF
>TRBJ2-7|15|-|many|TRBV7-6
TGTGCCAGCAGCTTAGCGGGGCAACACTCCTACGAGCAGTACTTC
CASSLAGQHSYEQYF
>TRBJ2-5|16|-|few|TRBV6-5
TGTGCCAGCAGTTACTCTACGGCTACGGGACGGATGGCCCAGTACTTC
CASSYSTATGRMAQYF
>TRBJ2-3|16|-|few|TRBV5-1
TGCGCCAGCAGCCCCAAAGGACAGACTAGCACAGATACGCAGTATTTT
CASSPKGQTSTDTQYF
>TRBJ2-5|15|TRBD2|few|TRBV4-3
TGCGCCAGCAGCCCGGGAGCGACTAGCCTCGAGACCCAGTACTTC
CASSPGATSLETQYF
>TRBJ2-5|14|-|many|TRBV7-2
TGTGCCAGCAGCTTATTAGGGGGGCAAGAGACCCAGTACTTC
CASSLLGGQETQYF
>TRBJ2-5|13|TRBD2|-|TRBV30
TGTGCCTGGAGTCGGGGCGGGGGGGAGACCCAGTACTTC
CAWSRGGGETQYF
>TRBJ2-1|13|TRBD2|-|TRBV6-2/TRBV6-3
TGTGCCAGCTCTAGCGGGAGTCGGTATGAGCAGTTCTTC
CASSSGSRYEQFF
>TRBJ2-3|16|TRBD2|few|TRBV6-2/TRBV6-3
TGTGCCAGCAGACTAGCGGGAGGAGGTATGGCAGATACGCAGTATTTT
CASRLAGGGMADTQYF
>TRBJ2-3|16|-|-|TRBV5-4
TGTGCCAGCAGCTTAACCCTCCGGACGGCGGAAGATACGCAGTATTTT
CASSLTLRTAEDTQYF
>TRBJ1-1|15|-|few|TRBV7-9
TGTGCCAGCAGCTTAGGGAACAGGGTGAACACTGAAGCTTTCTTT
CASSLGNRVNTEAFF